The 29 T cell receptor beta chains below all came from one sample that was sequenced in a study of T cells in Graves' hyperthyroidism and ophthalmopathy. It was RNA transcripts that yielded the amplified TCR beta CDR3 regions. In the first-round RT-PCR of the TCR CDR3, the HTBI primer set was used. TCRdb re-called the multiplex PCR reads through MiXCR, storing one row per CDR3 protein. Of roughly 350,000 distinct CDR3 sequences in the sample, over 11% are singletons; the top ten hold approximately 25%. Sample: blood. These receptors came from a woman aged 25 to 39 with Graves' hyperthyroidism.

This clonotype was recorded at least ten times. J is TRBJ2-2 and V is TRBV20-1; D remains unclear. The length of the CDR3 is 16 residues. Germline lookup yields CDR1 DFQATT and CDR2 SNEGSKA (reference sequence). Trimming left V 1 base short and J 5 bases short, with 17 bases between. The CDR3 reads CSARGETNRRTGELFF. CDR3 nucleotide sequence: TGCAGTGCTAGAGGAGAGACCAACAGAAGGACCGGGGAGCTGTTTTTT.

The chain carries TRBV20-1 and TRBJ2-5, with 9 bases lining up with TRBD1. The J segment lost 0 bases and the V segment lost 0 bases, leaving 8 bases of the junction unmatched. The germline V gene has CDR1 DFQATT and CDR2 SNEGSKA (reference sequence). There are 17 residues in the CDR3. This CDR3 is CSARDWGTGSHQETQYF. CDR3 in DNA: TGCAGTGCTAGAGATTGGGGGACAGGGAGCCACCAAGAGACCCAGTACTTC.

The gene calls are TRBV19 and TRBJ1-2, with a possible D match to TRBD1 (5 bases). CDR1 and CDR2 (germline): LNHDA, SQIVND (reference sequence). The CDR3 spans 13 residues. V lost 11 bases and J lost 4, with 17 bases in between. CDR3 in DNA: TGTGCCCGCGACCTACAGGCGGGCTATGGCTACACCTTC. Amino acid sequence: CARDLQAGYGYTF.

This clonotype has just a few counts. The chain joins TRBV9 to TRBJ2-2; TRBD2 might be the D (6 bases). The V end was cut by 3 bases, the J end by 8 bases, with 8 bases between. Germline loops: CDR1 SGDLS, CDR2 YYNGEE. CDR3 length: 12 amino acids. The CDR3 coding sequence is TGTGCCAGCAGCGCGGGGGTTGGGGAGCTGTTTTTT. Translated, it gives CASSAGVGELFF.

This clonotype has only a few counts. V usage is TRBV29-1 and J usage is TRBJ1-1; D is uncertain. The CDR3 runs to 14 residues. CDR1 and CDR2 from the germline V gene are SQVTM and ANQGSEA. V lost 4 bases and J lost 1, with 13 bases in between. Here the CDR3 reads CSVVPPLGNTEAFF. The CDR3 DNA follows: TGCAGCGTTGTCCCACCGCTAGGGAACACTGAAGCTTTCTTT. Full variable domain (outside the CDR3, taken from reference TRBV29-1 and TRBJ1-1): SAVISQKPSRDICQRGTSLTIQCQVDSQVTMMFWYRQQPGQSLTLIATANQGSEATYESGFVIDKFPISRPNLTFSTLTVSNMSPEDSSIYLCSVVPPLGNTEAFFGQGTRLTVV.

The chain recombines TRBV19 with TRBJ2-2, with a tentative D call TRBD1 (5 bases). CDR3 length: 14 residues. CDR1 is LNHDA, CDR2 SQIVND, per germline (reference sequence). The V and J ends lost 7 bases and 5 bases respectively, with 14 bases between them. CDR3 protein: CASIGQGGTGELFF. CDR3 DNA sequence: TGTGCCAGTATTGGCCAGGGCGGTACCGGGGAGCTGTTTTTT. The variable domain in full, with the rest retrieved from reference TRBV19 and TRBJ2-2, is DGGITQSPKYLFRKEGQNVTLSCEQNLNHDAMYWYRQDPGQGLRLIYYSQIVNDFQKGDIAEGYSVSREKKESFPLTVTSAQKNPTAFYLCASIGQGGTGELFFGEGSRLTVL.

In this sample, this clonotype turned up a few times. The chain couples TRBV12-5 to TRBJ2-1, with D possibly matching TRBD2 (5 bases). The CDR3 is 13 residues long. The germline CDR1 and CDR2 sequences are LGHNT and FRNRAP. Deletions cut 7 bases from V and 6 bases from J, with 13 bases between. The CDR3 DNA follows: TGTGCTAGTGCTTTAACTAGTCTCAATGAGCAGTTCTTC. It specifies CASALTSLNEQFF.

This chain joins TRBV2 and TRBJ2-5; the D gene is possibly TRBD2 (6 bases). Germline V gene data show CDR1 as SNHLY and CDR2 as FYNNEI. Trimming removed 4 bases at V and 0 bases at J, with 6 bases between. The CDR3 is 13 residues long. CDR3 in DNA: TGTGCCAGCAGTGGACTAGACCAAGAGACCCAGTACTTC. Translating gives CASSGLDQETQYF.

Here the CDR3 DNA reads TGTGCCAGCAGCATTCGGCAAGCTTTTTACACAGATACGCAGTATTTT. This encodes CASSIRQAFYTDTQYF. The rearrangement joins TRBV7-2 to TRBJ2-3; D unresolved. Trimming stripped 5 bases from V and 2 bases from J, with 17 bases between. Germline V CDR1 and CDR2: SGHTA, FQGNSA. The CDR3 has 16 amino acids.

The V gene is TRBV5-1, the J gene TRBJ2-4, with D possibly TRBD2 on 5 matching bases. V lost 4 bases and J 6 bases, leaving 14 bases between the germline ends. CDR3 length: 14 residues. Germline V lookup: CDR1 SGHRS, CDR2 YFSETQ. CDR3 coding DNA: TGCGCCAGCAGCGACCCCTCCGAGGGAAACATTCAGTACTTC. Encoded protein: CASSDPSEGNIQYF.

This clonotype was found a few times. With a much larger clone just one base away, this may be a read error. This chain connects TRBV6-2 or TRBV6-3 to TRBJ2-7, with D maybe TRBD2 (5 bases). Germline V CDR1 and CDR2: MNHEY, SVGEGT. CDR3 size: 14 residues. The CDR3 loop is CAGSGPRSGYEQYF. As DNA, the CDR3 is TGTGCCGGCAGTGGCCCTAGAAGCGGCTACGAGCAGTACTTC.

This clonotype was seen a handful of times. This chain uses TRBV19 with TRBJ1-5; D is ambiguous. The CDR3 is 15 residues long. The germline V gene has CDR1 LNHDA and CDR2 SQIVND (reference sequence). The V gene lost 3 bases and the J gene lost 2 bases, with 11 bases spanning the gap. The CDR3 DNA follows: TGTGCCAGTAGTATCGCACGCTTGGGCAATCAGCCCCAGCATTTT. This gives the protein CASSIARLGNQPQHF.

At least ten counts were recorded for this clonotype. J is TRBJ2-1 and V is TRBV29-1; D gene unclear. CDR1 is SQVTM, CDR2 ANQGSEA, per germline. V shed 4 bases and J shed 5 bases, with 6 bases lying between them. There are 11 residues in the CDR3. The CDR3 DNA reads as TGCAGCGTTGTGGATGACAATGAGCAGTTCTTC. This encodes CSVVDDNEQFF.

This clonotype was picked up many times. The V and J genes are TRBV12-3 or TRBV12-4 and TRBJ2-1; 12 nucleotides match TRBD2. The CDR3 runs 17 residues. The V segment lost 5 bases and the J segment 5 bases; nucleotides outside the gene matches: 10. CDR3 in amino acids: CASSKGRTSGTHNEQFF. CDR3 bases: TGTGCCAGCAGTAAAGGACGGACTAGCGGGACCCACAATGAGCAGTTCTTC.

This clonotype was counted many times. The J gene is TRBJ1-2, the V gene TRBV30; D is uncertain. V lost 3 bases to trimming and J lost 4 bases, with 9 bases between them. CDR1 and CDR2 from the germline V gene are GTSNPN and SVGIG (reference sequence). The CDR3 length is 12 residues. Here the CDR3 DNA reads TGTGCCTGGAGCGAAGGAATCTATGGCTACACCTTC. It encodes CAWSEGIYGYTF.

This clonotype was seen a few times. The DNA for the CDR3 is TGCAGTGCTAGAAAAGCCAGGACAGCTGACACTGAAGCTTTCTTT. It translates to CSARKARTADTEAFF. The chain couples TRBV20-1 to TRBJ1-1; D is possibly TRBD1 (6 bases). V gave up 2 bases and J gave up 3 bases, with 16 bases separating them. Germline CDR1 reads DFQATT; CDR2 reads SNEGSKA (reference sequence). This CDR3 has 15 residues.

This chain joins TRBV7-9 and TRBJ2-1; D not resolved. V lost 3 bases to trimming and J lost 9 bases, with 12 bases between them. Germline V gene lookup returns CDR1 SEHNR and CDR2 FQNEAQ (reference sequence). This CDR3 has 13 amino acids. CDR3 loop: CASSFFSVVEQFF. CDR3 in DNA: TGTGCCAGCAGCTTTTTTAGTGTGGTTGAGCAGTTCTTC.

A note on this clonotype: Compared with germline, one end of the junction differs, possibly owing to a read error. The V gene is TRBV29-1, the J gene TRBJ2-7; D gene unclear. Germline loops: CDR1 SQVTM, CDR2 ANQGSEA. CDR3 size: 11 residues. In nucleotides, the CDR3 is TGCAGCGCCTGGACCGGCTACGGGCAGTACTTC. Translation gives CSAWTGYGQYF.

There are a few counts of this clonotype. This chain links TRBV11-2 with TRBJ1-5; TRBD1 matches at 9 bases. V shed 1 base and J 6 bases; nucleotides not matched to a gene: 4. Germline lookup yields CDR1 SGHAT and CDR2 FQNNGV. The CDR3 spans 15 residues. CDR3 bases: TGTGCCAGCAGCTTAGGGGACAGGGAGGGTCAGCCCCAGCATTTT. Amino acids: CASSLGDREGQPQHF.

This clonotype was counted a few times. CDR3 sequence: CASSTSGDLEQYF. CDR3 coding DNA: TGTGCCAGCAGCACTAGCGGAGACCTCGAGCAGTACTTC. The genes are TRBV9 and TRBJ2-7, with 8 positions matching TRBD2. Germline CDR1 SGDLS, CDR2 YYNGEE. Germline trimming cut 4 bases from V and 6 bases from J; bases unmatched to any gene: 6. The CDR3 covers 13 residues.

This clonotype was picked up a small number of times. The chain has TRBV5-1 and TRBJ2-1; D is ambiguous. The CDR3 length is 12 residues. CDR1 is SGHRS and CDR2 is YFSETQ in the germline V gene. Trimming removed 2 bases from V and 7 bases from J, with 7 bases in between. CDR3: CASSFNSNEQFF. CDR3 sequence (DNA): TGCGCCAGCAGCTTCAACAGTAATGAGCAGTTCTTC.

This clonotype was seen many times. The chain uses TRBV7-9 and TRBJ2-7; no reliable D call. Trimming pared 3 bases from V and 0 bases from J, leaving 6 bases between. Germline assignment: CDR1 SEHNR and CDR2 FQNEAQ (reference sequence). The CDR3 spans 13 residues. The CDR3 bases are TGTGCCAGCAGCTTTAGGAACTCCTACGAGCAGTACTTC. The encoded protein is CASSFRNSYEQYF.

This chain joins TRBV7-9 and TRBJ2-7; D is uncertain. The V gene's germline CDR1 is SEHNR and CDR2 FQNEAQ (reference sequence). Trimming took 2 bases from V and 5 from J, leaving 10 bases between them. This CDR3 has 13 residues. CDR3 loop: CASSLLGLNEQYF. Written as DNA, the CDR3 is TGTGCCAGCAGCTTACTCGGATTGAACGAGCAGTACTTC.

V and J are TRBV28 and TRBJ2-7; 8 positions match TRBD1. The CDR3 contains 14 residues. Germline V gene lookup returns CDR1 MDHEN and CDR2 SYDVKM. V was pared by 7 bases and J by 4 bases, with 9 bases of the junction left unmatched. The CDR3 sequence: CASKFDRGRYEQYF. For the CDR3, the DNA is TGTGCCAGCAAATTCGACAGGGGCAGGTACGAGCAGTACTTC.

This clonotype has at least ten counts. This chain links TRBV20-1 with TRBJ2-5; 14 positions match TRBD2. The CDR3 length is 18 residues. The trim removed 3 bases at V and 0 bases at J, leaving 9 bases unmatched. CDR1 DFQATT and CDR2 SNEGSKA come from the germline V gene (reference sequence). The CDR3: CSARGLAGADVDQETQYF. The CDR3 DNA is TGCAGTGCTAGGGGACTAGCGGGAGCGGATGTCGACCAAGAGACCCAGTACTTC.

At least ten counts were recorded for this clonotype. V and J are TRBV12-3 or TRBV12-4 and TRBJ2-1; the match to TRBD1 covers 7 bases. V dropped 6 bases and J dropped 8; count of bases not matched to a gene: 16. This CDR3 is 16 amino acids long. CDR3 sequence (DNA): TGTGCCAGCAGCCCAACCGGGACAGCTAGTTACGATGAGCAGTTCTTC. Protein product: CASSPTGTASYDEQFF.

Comments on this clonotype: One end of the junction is discordant with germline, which a read error may explain. The rearrangement uses TRBV30 and TRBJ2-5; no definite D call. CDR1 and CDR2 from the germline V gene are GTSNPN and SVGIG (reference sequence). This CDR3 comprises 13 residues. CDR3 loop: CAWSFAPHENQYF. In DNA, the CDR3 is TGTGCCTGGTCCTTCGCCCCGCACGAGAACCAGTACTTC.

This clonotype came up many times. This rearrangement joins TRBV9 to TRBJ2-1; D may match TRBD1 or TRBD2 (8 bases each). Trimming took off 3 bases at V and 7 bases at J, with 14 bases between the two ends. This CDR3 contains 14 residues. Germline CDR1 and CDR2: SGDLS and YYNGEE. CDR3 region: CASSGTGTSNEQFF. CDR3 bases: TGTGCCAGCAGCGGGACAGGGACTAGTAATGAGCAGTTCTTC. The full variable domain, with the rest looked up from reference TRBV9 and TRBJ2-1, is DSGVTQTPKHLITATGQRVTLRCSPRSGDLSVYWYQQSLDQGLQFLIQYYNGEERAKGNILERFSAQQFPDLHSELNLSSLELGDSALYFCASSGTGTSNEQFFGPGTRLTVL.

Concerning this clonotype: A read error may be the cause here, since a much bigger clone is one base away. V is TRBV6-1 and J is TRBJ2-5; D possibly matches TRBD1 or TRBD2 (5 bases each). Germline CDR1 and CDR2: MNHNS and SASEGT. CDR3 length: 14 amino acids. The DNA of the CDR3 is TGTGTCAGCAATACGGACTGGGGGAAAGAGACCCAGTACTTC. The encoded protein is CVSNTDWGKETQYF.